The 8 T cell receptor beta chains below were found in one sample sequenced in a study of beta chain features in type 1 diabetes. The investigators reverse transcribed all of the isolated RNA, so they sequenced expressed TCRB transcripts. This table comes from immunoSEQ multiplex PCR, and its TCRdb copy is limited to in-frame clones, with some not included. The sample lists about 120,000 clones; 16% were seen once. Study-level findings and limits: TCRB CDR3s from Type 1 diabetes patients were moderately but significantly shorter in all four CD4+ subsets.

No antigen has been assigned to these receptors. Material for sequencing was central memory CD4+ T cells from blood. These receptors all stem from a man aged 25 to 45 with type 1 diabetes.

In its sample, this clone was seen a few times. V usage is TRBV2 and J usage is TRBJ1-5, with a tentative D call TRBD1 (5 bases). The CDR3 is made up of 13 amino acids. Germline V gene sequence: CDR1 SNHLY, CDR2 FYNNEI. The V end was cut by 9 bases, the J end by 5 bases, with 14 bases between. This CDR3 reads CASSGGLDQPQHF. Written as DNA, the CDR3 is TGTGCCAGTAGCGGGGGACTGGATCAGCCCCAGCATTTT.

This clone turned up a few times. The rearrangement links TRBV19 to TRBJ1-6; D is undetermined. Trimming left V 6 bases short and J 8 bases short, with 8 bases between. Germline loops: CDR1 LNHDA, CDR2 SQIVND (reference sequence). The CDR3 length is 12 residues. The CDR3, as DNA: TGTGCCAGTAGCCTCGAGCATTCACCCCTCCACTTT. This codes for CASSLEHSPLHF.

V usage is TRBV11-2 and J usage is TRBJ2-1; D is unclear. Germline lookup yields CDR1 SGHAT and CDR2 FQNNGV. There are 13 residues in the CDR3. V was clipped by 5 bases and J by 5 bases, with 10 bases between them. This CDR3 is CASSEARHNEQFF. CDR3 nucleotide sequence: TGTGCCAGCAGCGAAGCGCGGCACAATGAGCAGTTCTTC.

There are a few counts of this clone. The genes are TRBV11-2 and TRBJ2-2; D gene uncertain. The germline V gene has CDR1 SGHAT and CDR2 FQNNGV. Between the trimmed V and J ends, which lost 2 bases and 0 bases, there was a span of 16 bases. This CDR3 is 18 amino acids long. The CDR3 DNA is TGTGCCAGCAGCTTACTCACAAACTCCCGAGCGAACACCGGGGAGCTGTTTTTT. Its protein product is CASSLLTNSRANTGELFF.

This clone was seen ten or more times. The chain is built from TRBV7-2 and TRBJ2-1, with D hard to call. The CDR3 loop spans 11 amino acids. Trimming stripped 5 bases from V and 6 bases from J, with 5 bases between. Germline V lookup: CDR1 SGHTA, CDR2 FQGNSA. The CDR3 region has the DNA TGTGCCAGCAGCCCCGGCAATGAGCAGTTCTTC. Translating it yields CASSPGNEQFF.

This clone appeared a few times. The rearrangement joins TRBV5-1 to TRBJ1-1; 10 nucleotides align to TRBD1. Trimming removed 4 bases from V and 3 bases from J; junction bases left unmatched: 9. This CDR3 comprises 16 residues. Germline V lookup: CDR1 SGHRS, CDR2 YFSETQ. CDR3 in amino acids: CASSQGGTGDHTEAFF. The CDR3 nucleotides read TGCGCCAGCAGCCAAGGCGGGACAGGGGACCACACTGAAGCTTTCTTT.

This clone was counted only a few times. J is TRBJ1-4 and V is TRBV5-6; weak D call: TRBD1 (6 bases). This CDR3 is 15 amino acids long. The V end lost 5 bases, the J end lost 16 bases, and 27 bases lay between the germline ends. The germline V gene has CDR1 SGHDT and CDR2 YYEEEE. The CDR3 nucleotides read TGTGCCAGCAGTTCCTCGGGGGCCGCTCTTCGCCTCGCGTTTTTT. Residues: CASSSSGAALRLAFF.

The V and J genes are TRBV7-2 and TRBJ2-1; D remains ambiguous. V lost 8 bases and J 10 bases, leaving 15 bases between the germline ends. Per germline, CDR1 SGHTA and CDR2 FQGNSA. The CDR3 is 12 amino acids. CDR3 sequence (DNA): TGTGCCAGCGTCCAGACATGGCGGGAGCAGTTCTTC. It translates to CASVQTWREQFF.